The entry below describes one T cell receptor (beta chain). Its antigen is currently unknown. cDNA molecules, individually, were tagged with unique molecular identifiers. Via MiXCR, TCRdb re-called the 5' RACE reads, giving one row per CDR3 protein. Of approximately 58,000 distinct CDR3 sequences listed, 6.2% are singletons. This CDR3 is 14 amino acids long. Germline CDR1 and CDR2: GTSNPN and SVGIG (reference sequence). With 3 bases clipped from V and 5 bases from J, the junction kept 9 bases outside the gene matches. The data were obtained in a study of early T cells in non-severe SARS-CoV-2 infection. On the study more broadly: Sequencing targeted bulk RNA from unsorted whole blood, leaving chains unpaired.

Study-wide results and caveats: Matching with VDJdb favored anti-spike CD8 responses (missing private and CD4 specificities).

The sequence was collected from an adult who was a healthcare worker with PCR-confirmed SARS-CoV-2 infection or an uninfected control (not recorded which). The chain links TRBV30 to TRBJ2-7, with 8 positions matching TRBD1. Sequenced input: whole blood. The CDR3 DNA sequence: TGTGCCTGGAGCCAAGACAGGGGACCCCACGAGCAGTACTTC. This codes for CAWSQDRGPHEQYF.